This is a list of T cell receptor beta chains from one sample in a study of T cell repertoires in cytomegalovirus infection. MiXCR, run by TCRdb on the reads, gives a single entry per CDR3 protein. This table has 160,000 or so distinct CDR3 sequences, more than 15% appearing once. The sample taken for sequencing was CD8+ T cells from PBMCs. The receptor source for this set is a human donor in good health (CMV status not recorded). Some clones in this sample may be carry-over from other donors' samples. The CDR3 runs from the conserved cysteine through the conserved F or W. Fields, in order: clone size, J gene, D gene, V gene, CDR3 DNA, CDR3 protein. A D gene is named only where the DNA matches it firmly. The size of a clone is reported for some rows only, either as once, few or many, or as a class for expanded clones.

clone size: few; J gene: TRBJ2-2; D gene: .; V gene: TRBV7-2; CDR3 DNA: TGTGCCAGCAGCTTAAAGCCGGGATACACCGGGGAGCTGTTTTTT; CDR3 protein: CASSLKPGYTGELFF
clone size: few; J gene: TRBJ1-6; D gene: TRBD1; V gene: TRBV7-2; CDR3 DNA: TGTGCCAGCAGCTTACGCGATCGACAGGGTTCACCCCTCCACTTT; CDR3 protein: CASSLRDRQGSPLHF
clone size: few; J gene: TRBJ2-3; D gene: .; V gene: TRBV12-3/TRBV12-4; CDR3 DNA: TGTGCCAGCACCATAGGGGGGACGGAGCAGTATTTT; CDR3 protein: CASTIGGTEQYF
clone size: .; J gene: TRBJ2-7; D gene: .; V gene: TRBV6-6; CDR3 DNA: TGTGCCAGCAGTTACGACAGCTACGAGCAGTACTTC; CDR3 protein: CASSYDSYEQYF
clone size: .; J gene: TRBJ2-5; D gene: .; V gene: TRBV7-2; CDR3 DNA: TGTGCCAGCAGCTTCAGGGGTGCTAAAGAGACCCAGTACTTC; CDR3 protein: CASSFRGAKETQYF
clone size: few; J gene: TRBJ2-1; D gene: TRBD2; V gene: TRBV7-8; CDR3 DNA: TGTGCCAGCAGCCTACGGGGGGTCCGTCCGGGGAATGAGCAGTTCTTC; CDR3 protein: CASSLRGVRPGNEQFF
clone size: few; J gene: TRBJ2-1; D gene: TRBD1; V gene: TRBV6-2/TRBV6-3; CDR3 DNA: TGTGCCAGCAGTTACTCGGGAAGCAGGGGGCCGCAGTTCTTC; CDR3 protein: CASSYSGSRGPQFF
clone size: few; J gene: TRBJ2-3; D gene: TRBD2; V gene: TRBV4-3; CDR3 DNA: TGCGCCAGCAGCCAAGAGCTAGCGGGGGACACAGATACGCAGTATTTT; CDR3 protein: CASSQELAGDTDTQYF
clone size: .; J gene: TRBJ2-1; D gene: .; V gene: TRBV29-1; CDR3 DNA: TGCAGCGTCCATCAGGGGCGAGAGAACAATGAGCAGTTCTTC; CDR3 protein: CSVHQGRENNEQFF
clone size: few; J gene: TRBJ2-7; D gene: TRBD1; V gene: TRBV13; CDR3 DNA: TGTGCCAGCAGCCAGGGACAGGGAAGCTCCTACGAGCAGTACTTC; CDR3 protein: CASSQGQGSSYEQYF
clone size: .; J gene: TRBJ2-1; D gene: TRBD1; V gene: TRBV29-1; CDR3 DNA: TGCAGCGTTGAAGATCCGCGGACAGGGGGCTACAATGAGCAGTTCTTC; CDR3 protein: CSVEDPRTGGYNEQFF
clone size: .; J gene: TRBJ2-3; D gene: .; V gene: TRBV4-3; CDR3 DNA: TGCGCCAGCAGCCAAGACCGGTTAGATACGCAGTATTTT; CDR3 protein: CASSQDRLDTQYF
clone size: few; J gene: TRBJ2-3; D gene: TRBD2; V gene: TRBV20-1; CDR3 DNA: TGCAGTGCTAGGACTGAAGGGCTAGCGGGAGGACCAGATACGCAGTATTTT; CDR3 protein: CSARTEGLAGGPDTQYF
clone size: few; J gene: TRBJ2-7; D gene: .; V gene: TRBV14; CDR3 DNA: TGTGCCAGCAGCCACCAGGGGCAGGGATACTACGAGCAGTACTTC; CDR3 protein: CASSHQGQGYYEQYF
clone size: .; J gene: TRBJ1-1; D gene: .; V gene: TRBV20-1; CDR3 DNA: TGCAGTGCACCGGATGGGAACACTGAAGCTTTCTTT; CDR3 protein: CSAPDGNTEAFF
clone size: .; J gene: TRBJ2-7; D gene: .; V gene: TRBV5-6; CDR3 DNA: TGTGCCAGCAGCTCTAGTCCGGTCGAGCAGTACTTC; CDR3 protein: CASSSSPVEQYF
clone size: few; J gene: TRBJ2-1; D gene: .; V gene: TRBV20-1; CDR3 DNA: TGCAGTGCTAGTGAGACCGGGTGGGCTCGTGTGGATGAGCAGTTCTTC; CDR3 protein: CSASETGWARVDEQFF
clone size: few; J gene: TRBJ2-1; D gene: .; V gene: TRBV7-2; CDR3 DNA: TGTGCCAGCAGCGTTCCCCCTCCTAACAATGAGCAGTTCTTC; CDR3 protein: CASSVPPPNNEQFF